This note documents a single T cell receptor beta chain sequence. What it binds is not known. The data derive from a study of shared clonotypes between healthy human individuals. Study details: Plates per donor: three CD4 naive, three CD4 memory, two CD8 naive, one CD8 memory.

Findings of the study overall: The study found about 5.1% of naive CD4 clonotypes shared across several donors.

V shed 2 bases and J 3 bases; nucleotides not matched to a gene: 16. The CDR3 is made up of 19 amino acids. Germline loops: CDR1 MGHRA, CDR2 YSYEKL. This table comes from immunoSEQ multiplex PCR, and its TCRdb copy is limited to in-frame clones, with some not included. The table lists 2 million to 3 million clones, approximately 93% of them singletons. The TCR sequence derives from a man aged 18 to 30 in good health. Some clones in this sample may be carry-over from other donors' samples. The source material was naive CD4+ T cells from PBMCs. Subset specified: CD45RA+ positively selected. The chain recombines TRBV4-1 with TRBJ2-3, with 8 positions matching TRBD2. The CDR3 region has the DNA TGCGCCAGCAGCCAACATTACACCCGCAGCGGGAGAGGGACAGATACGCAGTATTTT. Its protein product is CASSQHYTRSGRGTDTQYF.